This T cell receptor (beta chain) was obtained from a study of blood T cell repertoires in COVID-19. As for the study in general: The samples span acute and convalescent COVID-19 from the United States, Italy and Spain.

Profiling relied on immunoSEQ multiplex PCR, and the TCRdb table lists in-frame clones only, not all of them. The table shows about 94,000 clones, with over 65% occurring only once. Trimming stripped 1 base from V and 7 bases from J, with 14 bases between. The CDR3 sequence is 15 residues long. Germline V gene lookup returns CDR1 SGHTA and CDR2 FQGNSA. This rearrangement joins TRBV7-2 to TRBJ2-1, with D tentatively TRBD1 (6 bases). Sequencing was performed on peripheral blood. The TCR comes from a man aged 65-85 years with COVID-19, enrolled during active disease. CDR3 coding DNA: TGTGCCAGCAGCTTAGACAGGGATAGTTGGAATGAGCAGTTCTTC. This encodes CASSLDRDSWNEQFF.